The clone carrying this T cell receptor beta chain appeared a few times. The data belong to a study of Graves' ophthalmopathy and Graves' hyperthyroidism. RNA transcripts were the source from which TCR beta CDR3 regions were amplified. Second-round multiplex PCR followed a first-round RT-PCR using HTBI primers. TCRdb passed the multiplex PCR reads through MiXCR, listing each CDR3 protein once. The sample shows around 590,000 distinct CDR3 sequences, under 45% of them seen only once. This receptor was taken from an adult man with Graves' hyperthyroidism. Sequencing was done on a sample of peripheral blood or thyroid tissue (not recorded which).

DNA for the CDR3: TGTGCCAGCAGTAAACAGTATAGCAATCAGCCCCAGCATTTT. Translated: CASSKQYSNQPQHF. The chain has TRBV12-3 or TRBV12-4 and TRBJ1-5, with D uncertain. The CDR3 runs 14 residues. V dropped 5 bases and J dropped 0 bases, with 8 bases sitting between them.